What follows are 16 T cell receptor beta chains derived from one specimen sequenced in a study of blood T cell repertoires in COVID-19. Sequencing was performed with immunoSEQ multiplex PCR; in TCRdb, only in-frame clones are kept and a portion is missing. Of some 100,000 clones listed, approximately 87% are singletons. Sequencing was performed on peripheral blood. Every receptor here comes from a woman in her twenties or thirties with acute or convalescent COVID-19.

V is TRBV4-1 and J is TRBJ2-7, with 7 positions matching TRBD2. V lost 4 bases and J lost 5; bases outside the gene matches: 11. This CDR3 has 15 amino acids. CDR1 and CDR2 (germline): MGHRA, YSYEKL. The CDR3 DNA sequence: TGCGCCAGCAGCCGAGCGGGACTCTACAACCACGAGCAGTACTTC. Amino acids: CASSRAGLYNHEQYF.

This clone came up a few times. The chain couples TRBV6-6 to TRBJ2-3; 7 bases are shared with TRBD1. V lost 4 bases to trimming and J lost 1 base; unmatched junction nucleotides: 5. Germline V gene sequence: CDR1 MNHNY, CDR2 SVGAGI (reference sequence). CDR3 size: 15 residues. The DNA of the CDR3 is TGTGCCAGCAGTTTTCGACAGGGTGGCACAGATACGCAGTATTTT. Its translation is CASSFRQGGTDTQYF.

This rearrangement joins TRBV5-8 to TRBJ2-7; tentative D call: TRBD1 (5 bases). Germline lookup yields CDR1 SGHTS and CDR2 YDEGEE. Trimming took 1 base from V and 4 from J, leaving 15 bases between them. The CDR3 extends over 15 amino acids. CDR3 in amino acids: CASSLLGRVTYEQYF. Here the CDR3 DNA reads TGTGCCAGCAGCTTGCTGGGCAGGGTAACTTACGAGCAGTACTTC.

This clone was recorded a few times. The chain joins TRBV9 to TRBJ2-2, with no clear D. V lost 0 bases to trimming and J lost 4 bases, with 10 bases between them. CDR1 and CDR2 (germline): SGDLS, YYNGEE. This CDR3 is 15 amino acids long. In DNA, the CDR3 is TGTGCCAGCAGCGTAGCTGGGCACCCCACCGGGGAGCTGTTTTTT. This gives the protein CASSVAGHPTGELFF.

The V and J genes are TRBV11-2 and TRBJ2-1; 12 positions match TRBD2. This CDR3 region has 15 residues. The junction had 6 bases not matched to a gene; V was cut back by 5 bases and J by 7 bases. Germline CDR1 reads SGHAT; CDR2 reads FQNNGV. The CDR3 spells CASSLTSGGTNEQFF. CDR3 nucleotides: TGTGCCAGCAGCCTCACTAGCGGGGGGACTAATGAGCAGTTCTTC.

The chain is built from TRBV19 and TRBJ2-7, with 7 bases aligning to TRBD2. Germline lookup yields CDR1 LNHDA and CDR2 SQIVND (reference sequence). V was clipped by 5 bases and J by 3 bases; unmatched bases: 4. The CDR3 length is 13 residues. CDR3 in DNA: TGTGCCAGTAGTTCCCGGGGGGTCTACGAGCAGTACTTC. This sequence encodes CASSSRGVYEQYF.

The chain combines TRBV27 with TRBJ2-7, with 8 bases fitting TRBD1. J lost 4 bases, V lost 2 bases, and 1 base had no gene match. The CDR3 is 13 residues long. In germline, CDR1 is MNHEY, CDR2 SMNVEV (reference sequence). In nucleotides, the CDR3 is TGTGCCAGCAGTTTAGGGGACAGGTACGAGCAGTACTTC. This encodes CASSLGDRYEQYF.

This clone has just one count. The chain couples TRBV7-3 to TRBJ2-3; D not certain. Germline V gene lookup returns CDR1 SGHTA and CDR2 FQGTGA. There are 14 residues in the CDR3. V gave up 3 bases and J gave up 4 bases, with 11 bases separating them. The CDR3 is CASSFSPFPDTQYF. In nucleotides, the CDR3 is TGTGCCAGCAGCTTTTCCCCTTTCCCAGATACGCAGTATTTT.

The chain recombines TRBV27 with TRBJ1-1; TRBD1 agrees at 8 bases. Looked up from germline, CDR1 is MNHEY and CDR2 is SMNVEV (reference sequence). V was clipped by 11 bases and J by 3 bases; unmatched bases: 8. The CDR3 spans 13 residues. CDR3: CAGKTQGDTEAFF. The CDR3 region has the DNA TGTGCCGGCAAAACACAGGGGGACACTGAAGCTTTCTTT.

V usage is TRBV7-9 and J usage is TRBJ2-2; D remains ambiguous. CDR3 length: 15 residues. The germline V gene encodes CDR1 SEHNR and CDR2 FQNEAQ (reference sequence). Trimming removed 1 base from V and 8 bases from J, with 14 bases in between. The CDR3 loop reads CASSLVEHPKGELFF. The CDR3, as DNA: TGTGCCAGCAGCTTAGTTGAGCATCCCAAGGGGGAGCTGTTTTTT.

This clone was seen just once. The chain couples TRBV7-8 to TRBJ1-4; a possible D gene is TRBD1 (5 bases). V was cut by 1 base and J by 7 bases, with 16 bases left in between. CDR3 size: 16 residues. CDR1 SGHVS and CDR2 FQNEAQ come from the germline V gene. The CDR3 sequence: CASSLDQAGRSEKLFF. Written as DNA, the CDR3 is TGTGCCAGCAGCTTAGACCAGGCAGGGAGGAGTGAAAAACTGTTTTTT.

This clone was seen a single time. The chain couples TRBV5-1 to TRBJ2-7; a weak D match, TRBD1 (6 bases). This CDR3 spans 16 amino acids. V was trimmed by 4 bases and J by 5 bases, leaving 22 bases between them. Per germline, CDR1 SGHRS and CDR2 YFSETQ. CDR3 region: CASSRTKTGSRNEQYF. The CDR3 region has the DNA TGCGCCAGCAGCCGCACTAAAACAGGGTCCAGAAACGAGCAGTACTTC.

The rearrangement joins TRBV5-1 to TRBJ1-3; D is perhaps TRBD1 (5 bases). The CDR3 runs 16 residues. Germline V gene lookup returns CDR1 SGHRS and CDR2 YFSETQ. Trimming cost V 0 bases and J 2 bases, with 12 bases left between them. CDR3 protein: CASSLGAVGAGNTIYF. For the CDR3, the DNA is TGCGCCAGCAGCTTGGGAGCCGTAGGGGCTGGAAACACCATATATTTT.

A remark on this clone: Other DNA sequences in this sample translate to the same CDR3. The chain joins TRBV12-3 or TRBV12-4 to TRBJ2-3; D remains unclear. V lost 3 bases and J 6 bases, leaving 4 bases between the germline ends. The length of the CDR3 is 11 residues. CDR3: CASSFGDTQYF. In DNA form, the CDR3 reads TGTGCCAGCAGTTTCGGGGATACGCAGTATTTT.

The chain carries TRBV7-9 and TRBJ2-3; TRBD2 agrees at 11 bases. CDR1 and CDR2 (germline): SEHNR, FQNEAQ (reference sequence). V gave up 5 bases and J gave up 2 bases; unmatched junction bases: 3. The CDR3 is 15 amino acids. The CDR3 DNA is TGTGCCAGCAGCCAACTAGCGGGGGCCACAGATACGCAGTATTTT. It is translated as CASSQLAGATDTQYF.

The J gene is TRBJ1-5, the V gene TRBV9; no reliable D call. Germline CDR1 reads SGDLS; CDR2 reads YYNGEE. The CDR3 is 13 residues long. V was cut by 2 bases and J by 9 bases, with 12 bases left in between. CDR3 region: CASSVEDSGPQHF. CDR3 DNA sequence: TGTGCCAGCAGCGTCGAGGATTCTGGGCCCCAGCATTTT. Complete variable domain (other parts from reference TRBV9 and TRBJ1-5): DSGVTQTPKHLITATGQRVTLRCSPRSGDLSVYWYQQSLDQGLQFLIQYYNGEERAKGNILERFSAQQFPDLHSELNLSSLELGDSALYFCASSVEDSGPQHFGDGTRLSIL.